A selection of T cell receptor beta chains follows, all from one sample in a study of blood T cells in healthy people across ages. TCRdb re-called the 5' RACE reads with MiXCR, one entry per CDR3 protein. The sample consists of approximately 800,000 distinct CDR3 sequences, roughly 25% of them appearing once. The same specimen was also included in a second study, on T cells of mothers and their children.

Sequencing used blood. The receptors derive from a boy aged 5-17 years in good health. Both conserved end residues are part of each CDR3. Fields, in order: J gene, clone size, CDR3 length, D gene, V gene, CDR3 DNA, CDR3 protein. D genes are given only for firm matches. Clone sizes are given selectively: once, few, many, or a class where the clone is expanded.

TRBJ2-1	-	16	TRBD2	TRBV5-1	TGCGCCAGCAGCGAAAATCTAGCGGGAGAAACAAATGAGCAGTTCTTC	CASSENLAGETNEQFF
TRBJ2-5	few	14	-	TRBV7-2	TGTGCCAGCAGCTTAGACCCAGGGGTCGAGACCCAGTACTTC	CASSLDPGVETQYF
TRBJ1-1	-	14	-	TRBV4-1	TGCGCCAGCAGCCAAGCTCCAGGGAACACTGAAGCTTTCTTT	CASSQAPGNTEAFF
TRBJ2-3	-	16	TRBD2	TRBV12-3/TRBV12-4	TGTGCCAGCAGCCTAACCAGCGGGATCGAGACAGATACGCAGTATTTT	CASSLTSGIETDTQYF
TRBJ2-7	-	14	-	TRBV29-1	TGCAGCGTTGAAGACTCCCGAGAGTCCTACGAGCAGTACTTC	CSVEDSRESYEQYF
TRBJ2-7	-	13	TRBD2	TRBV13	TGTGCCAGCACCGACGGGGGGAGGAACGAGCAGTACTTC	CASTDGGRNEQYF
TRBJ2-5	-	14	TRBD2	TRBV20-1	TGCAGTGCGACCCTAGCGGGAGCTCGGGAGACCCAGTACTTC	CSATLAGARETQYF
TRBJ1-4	-	18	-	TRBV4-3	TGCGCCAGCAGCCAAGACCGGACAGCGGTAATCTTACGAGAAAAACTGTTTTTT	CASSQDRTAVILREKLFF
TRBJ2-6	few	18	TRBD1	TRBV15	TGTGCCACCAGATTCGGGACAGGGGTCCTTTCTGGGGCCAACGTCCTGACTTTC	CATRFGTGVLSGANVLTF
TRBJ2-5	many	14	-	TRBV7-2	TGTGCCAGCAGCTTAGGACGGTACCAAGAGACCCAGTACTTC	CASSLGRYQETQYF
TRBJ2-1	-	15	TRBD1	TRBV27	TGTGCCAGCAGGTTCGACAGGGGCCTCTACAATGAGCAGTTCTTC	CASRFDRGLYNEQFF
TRBJ1-6	few	14	-	TRBV7-2	TGTGCCAGCAGCTTAAGACGCAATAATTCACCCCTCCACTTT	CASSLRRNNSPLHF
TRBJ2-5	-	14	-	TRBV12-3/TRBV12-4	TGTGCCAGCACCCGAGGCCAGTACCAAGAGACCCAGTACTTC	CASTRGQYQETQYF
TRBJ1-1	few	16	TRBD1	TRBV5-6	TGTGCCTGCAGTTTCTGGCAGGGGGGACGGAACACTGAAGCTTTCTTT	CACSFWQGGRNTEAFF
TRBJ1-2	-	12	-	TRBV3-1	TGTGCCAGCAGCCAAGAGACCTATGGCTACACCTTC	CASSQETYGYTF
TRBJ2-7	-	14	-	TRBV6-2/TRBV6-3	TGTGCCAGCAGTTACTCCCCCGGCGTCTACGAGCAGTACTTC	CASSYSPGVYEQYF
TRBJ1-1	-	14	-	TRBV18	TGTGCCAGCTCAATGGACACAGTGAACACTGAAGCTTTCTTT	CASSMDTVNTEAFF
TRBJ2-5	-	16	-	TRBV20-1	TGCAGTGCTAGAAAAAGCCCAGGGACATACCAAGGGACCCAGTACTTC	CSARKSPGTYQGTQYF
TRBJ2-3	few	17	-	TRBV4-2	TGTGCCAGCAGCCAAGATTTGGGCGGAGGAGGGGCAGATACGCAGTATTTT	CASSQDLGGGGADTQYF
TRBJ2-4	-	16	-	TRBV19	TGTGCCAGTAGTATGTGGGCAGGTCCAGCCAAAAACATTCAGTACTTC	CASSMWAGPAKNIQYF
TRBJ1-1	-	15	-	TRBV7-9	TGTGCCACCACAGATGCGCGGGGAATGAACACTGAAGCTTTCTTT	CATTDARGMNTEAFF
TRBJ2-1	few	15	-	TRBV28	TGTGCCAGCAGTTCGTTAACGAGCTCCTACAATGAGCAGTTCTTC	CASSSLTSSYNEQFF
TRBJ2-5	-	12	TRBD2	TRBV7-2	TGTGCCAGCAGTTTAGCGGGCGGGACCCAGTACTTC	CASSLAGGTQYF
TRBJ2-7	-	13	TRBD1	TRBV29-1	TGCAGCGTTGCTTGGGACAGATCCTACGAGCAGTACTTC	CSVAWDRSYEQYF
TRBJ2-1	few	21	TRBD2	TRBV25-1	TGTGCCAGCAGTGACCCCCTACCCGGGACTAGCGGGAGGGCCTCCTACAATGAGCAGTTCTTC	CASSDPLPGTSGRASYNEQFF
TRBJ2-1	few	13	TRBD2	TRBV20-1	TGCAGTGCTAGTAGCGGGAGTTTAGATGAGCAGTTCTTC	CSASSGSLDEQFF
TRBJ2-7	few	16	-	TRBV20-1	TGCAGTGCTAGAGATCGTCGCAGAGAAGGATCCTACGAGCAGTACTTC	CSARDRRREGSYEQYF
TRBJ1-1	-	16	-	TRBV15	TGTGCCACCAGCAGCGGGTGGGGGACGAGAGATCCTGAAGCTTTCTTT	CATSSGWGTRDPEAFF
TRBJ2-3	-	14	TRBD2	TRBV7-7	TGTGCTAGCAGCCCAACGGGACTACGAGATACGCAGTATTTT	CASSPTGLRDTQYF
TRBJ2-1	-	14	TRBD2	TRBV5-1	TGCGCCAGCAGCTTATGGACTAGCTACAATGAGCAGTTCTTC	CASSLWTSYNEQFF
TRBJ2-1	-	16	-	TRBV3-1	TGTGCCAGCAGCCAAGGGTGGGGGGCAAACTACAATGAGCAGTTCTTC	CASSQGWGANYNEQFF
TRBJ2-7	-	15	-	TRBV20-1	TGCAGTGCTAGAGATCCGAGCCTCCCAGCCTACGAGCAGTACTTC	CSARDPSLPAYEQYF
TRBJ2-1	few	16	-	TRBV5-5	TGTGCCAGCAGCTTAGGTTTTACAGGCTCCTACAATGAGCAGTTCTTC	CASSLGFTGSYNEQFF
TRBJ2-4	many	15	-	TRBV6-5	TGTGCCAGCAGTTACGGCGGCTTAGCCAAAAACATTCAGTACTTC	CASSYGGLAKNIQYF
TRBJ2-3	-	17	TRBD1	TRBV5-1	TGCGCCAGCAGCACGGGGTGGGACAGGGTAAGGACAGATACGCAGTATTTT	CASSTGWDRVRTDTQYF
TRBJ1-1	-	13	TRBD1	TRBV6-5	TGTGCCAGCACCCAGGGGGGTAACGGTGAAGCTTTCTTT	CASTQGGNGEAFF
TRBJ2-1	few	16	TRBD2	TRBV7-9	TGTGCCAGCAGCTTGAGGACTAGCGGGGTGGGCAATGAGCAGTTCTTC	CASSLRTSGVGNEQFF
TRBJ2-1	few	12	-	TRBV6-2/TRBV6-3	TGTGCCAGCAGTAGGGGGGTCTTTGAGCAGTTCTTC	CASSRGVFEQFF
TRBJ2-5	-	16	TRBD2	TRBV7-9	TGTGCCAGCAGCACCGGACTAGCGGGAGACGGAGAGACCCAGTACTTC	CASSTGLAGDGETQYF
TRBJ2-3	few	16	-	TRBV5-1	TGCGCCAGCAGTGTTACGACAGCCGGTTCGGCAGATACGCAGTATTTT	CASSVTTAGSADTQYF
TRBJ2-7	few	14	-	TRBV11-2	TGTGCCAGCAGCTCCGGAGGCCTAGTGGGGGAGCAGTACTTC	CASSSGGLVGEQYF
TRBJ2-7	-	13	TRBD2	TRBV29-1	TGCAGCGTCGACGGAGCGGGAGGGTACGAGCAGTACTTC	CSVDGAGGYEQYF